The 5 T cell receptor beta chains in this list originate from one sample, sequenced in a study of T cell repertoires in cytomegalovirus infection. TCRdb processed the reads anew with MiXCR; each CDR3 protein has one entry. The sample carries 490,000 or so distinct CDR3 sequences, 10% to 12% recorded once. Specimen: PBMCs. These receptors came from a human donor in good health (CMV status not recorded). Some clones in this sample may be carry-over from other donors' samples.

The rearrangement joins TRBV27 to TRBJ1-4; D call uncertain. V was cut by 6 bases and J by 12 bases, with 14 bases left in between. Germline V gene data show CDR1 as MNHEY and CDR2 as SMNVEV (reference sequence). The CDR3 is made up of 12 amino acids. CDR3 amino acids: CASSGLGSELFF. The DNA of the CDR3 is TGTGCCAGCAGCGGGCTGGGGAGTGAACTGTTTTTT. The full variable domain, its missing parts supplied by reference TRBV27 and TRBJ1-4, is EAQVTQNPRYLITVTGKKLTVTCSQNMNHEYMSWYRQDPGLGLRQIYYSMNVEVTDKGDVPEGYKVSRKEKRNFPLILESPSPNQTSLYFCASSGLGSELFFGSGTQLSVL.

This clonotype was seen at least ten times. CDR3 DNA sequence: TGTGCCAGCAGTGAATGGGGTAGCGGGAGGTTGAGCTCCTACAATGAGCAGTTCTTC. Encoded protein: CASSEWGSGRLSSYNEQFF. This rearrangement joins TRBV2 to TRBJ2-1; 10 bases map to TRBD2. The CDR3 is 19 residues long. Germline V lookup: CDR1 SNHLY, CDR2 FYNNEI. The ends lost 2 bases at V and 0 bases at J; junction bases unmatched: 10.

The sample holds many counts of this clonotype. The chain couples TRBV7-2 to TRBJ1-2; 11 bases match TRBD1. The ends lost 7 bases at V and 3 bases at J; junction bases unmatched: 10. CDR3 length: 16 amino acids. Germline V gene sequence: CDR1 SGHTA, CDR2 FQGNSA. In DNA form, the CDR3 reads TGTGCCAGCACCCAGGTGCCGGACAGGGGGCACTATGGCTACACCTTC. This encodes CASTQVPDRGHYGYTF.

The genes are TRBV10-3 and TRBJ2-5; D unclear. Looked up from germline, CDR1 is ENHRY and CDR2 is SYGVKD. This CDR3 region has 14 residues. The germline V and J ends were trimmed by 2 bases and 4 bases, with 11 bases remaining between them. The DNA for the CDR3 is TGTGCCATCAGTGAGCGGAGTCCGGCAGAGACCCAGTACTTC. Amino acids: CAISERSPAETQYF.

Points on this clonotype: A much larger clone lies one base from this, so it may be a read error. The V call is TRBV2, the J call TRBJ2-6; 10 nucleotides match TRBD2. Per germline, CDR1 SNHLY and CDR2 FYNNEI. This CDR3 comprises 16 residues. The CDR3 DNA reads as TGTGCCAGGGATGGACTAGCGGTGGGTGGGGTCAACGTCCTGACTTTC. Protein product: CARDGLAVGGVNVLTF.